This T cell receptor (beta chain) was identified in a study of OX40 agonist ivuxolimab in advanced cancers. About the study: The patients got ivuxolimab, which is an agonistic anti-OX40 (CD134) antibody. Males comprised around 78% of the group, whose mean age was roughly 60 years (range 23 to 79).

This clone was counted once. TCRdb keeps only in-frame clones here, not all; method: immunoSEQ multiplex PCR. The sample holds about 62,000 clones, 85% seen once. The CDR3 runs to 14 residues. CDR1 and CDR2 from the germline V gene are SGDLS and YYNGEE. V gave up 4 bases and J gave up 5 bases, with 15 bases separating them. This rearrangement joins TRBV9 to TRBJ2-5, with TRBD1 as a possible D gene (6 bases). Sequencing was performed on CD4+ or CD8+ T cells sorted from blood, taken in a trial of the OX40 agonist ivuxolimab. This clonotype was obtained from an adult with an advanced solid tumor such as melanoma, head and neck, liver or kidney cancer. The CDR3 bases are TGTGCCAGCAGCCCCCGTGGGGGCAGCGAGACCCAGTACTTC. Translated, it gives CASSPRGGSETQYF.